This T cell receptor beta chain was identified during a study of blood T cell repertoires in COVID-19. Study details: Spain, Italy and the United States supplied samples that represented acute and convalescent COVID-19. T cells, B-cell-depleted T cells, or PBMCs supplied cDNA or gDNA.

Per the original data handling: It was from reference gene primer amplification that nucleated cell counts were estimated. Data came from immunoSEQ multiplex PCR; TCRdb stores just in-frame clones and leaves some out. The DNA was the basis for D and trimming; V, J and clone size are from that table. Among 150,000 to 200,000 clones, approximately 80% were seen once, and the ten largest hold approximately 3%. The junction had 5 bases not matched to a gene; V was cut back by 4 bases and J by 4 bases. The CDR3 spans 14 residues. CDR1 SGHTA and CDR2 FQGNSA come from the germline V gene. The sample consisted of PBMCs or T cells enriched from blood (not recorded which). This chain connects TRBV7-2 to TRBJ2-5; 8 bases map to TRBD2. This TCR came from a woman between 55 and 75 years old who had recovered from COVID-19. This CDR3 reads CASSYGGAAETQYF. Written as DNA, the CDR3 is TGTGCCAGCAGCTACGGGGGGGCTGCAGAGACCCAGTACTTC.